This is a list of T cell receptor beta chains from one sample in a study of blood T cell repertoires in COVID-19. Libraries were prepared by immunoSEQ multiplex PCR; TCRdb keeps only in-frame clonotypes and omits some of them. This table has 120,000 to 150,000 clones, about 87% appearing once. The sequencing sample was made of peripheral blood. Receptor source: a woman older than 75 with acute or convalescent COVID-19. Each CDR3 is given with its conserved first and last residue. A D gene is named only where the DNA matches it firmly. Clone size appears in some rows only: once, few, many, or a class for an expanded clone.

>TRBD1|NA|TRBV7-2|TRBJ1-2
TGTGCCAGCAGCAAAGGACAGGGGGAGGGCTACACCTTC
CASSKGQGEGYTF
>NA|NA|TRBV7-3|TRBJ2-1
TGTGCCAGCAGCTCGAGAGGGGGTGCGGATGAGCAGTTCTTC
CASSSRGGADEQFF
>TRBD1|once|TRBV28|TRBJ1-5
TGTGCCAGCCCCCCGGGACAGGGGGTAGAGGGCAATCAGCCCCAGCATTTT
CASPPGQGVEGNQPQHF
>TRBD2|NA|TRBV7-9|TRBJ2-7
TGTGCCAGCAGCCGCTGGACTAGCGGGGGCTCCTACGAGCAGTACTTC
CASSRWTSGGSYEQYF
>TRBD2|few|TRBV5-1|TRBJ2-2
TGCGCCAGCAGCTTGACCGGGACTAGCAGTTCCGGGGAGCTGTTTTTT
CASSLTGTSSSGELFF
>NA|NA|TRBV7-2|TRBJ2-7
TGTGCCAGCAGCCCCAGTCGGCAGGCGTACGAGCAGTACTTC
CASSPSRQAYEQYF
>NA|NA|TRBV19|TRBJ1-2
TGTGCCAGTAACGCAGGGCACTATGGCTACACCTTC
CASNAGHYGYTF
>TRBD2|once|TRBV6-1|TRBJ2-7
TGTGCCAGCAGTGAGCAGCCGGGACTAAAGGCCTACGAGCAGTACTTC
CASSEQPGLKAYEQYF
>NA|NA|TRBV30|TRBJ1-1
TGTGCCTGGAGTAGAGGGAACGGGAACACTGAAGCTTTCTTT
CAWSRGNGNTEAFF
>TRBD2|NA|TRBV24-1|TRBJ2-3
TGTGCCACCAGTGTCGCTAGCGGGGGGACAGATACGCAGTATTTT
CATSVASGGTDTQYF
>TRBD2|few|TRBV6-5|TRBJ2-1
TGTGCCAGCAAACGACTAGCGGGGCTTAGGGATGAGCAGTTCTTC
CASKRLAGLRDEQFF
>NA|NA|TRBV10-2|TRBJ1-2
TGCGCCAGCAGTGAGTGGCGAGGGGGTAACTATGGCTACACCTTC
CASSEWRGGNYGYTF
>TRBD1|NA|TRBV6-2/TRBV6-3|TRBJ1-6
TGTGCCAGCAGTAGGACAGGGAATGATTCACCCCTCCACTTT
CASSRTGNDSPLHF
>TRBD2|NA|TRBV20-1|TRBJ2-3
TGCAGTGCTAGTGGCCTGGGACTAGACGTTTCCGACCGCTTCACAGATACGCAGTATTTT
CSASGLGLDVSDRFTDTQYF
>TRBD2|NA|TRBV7-2|TRBJ2-1
TGTGCCAGCAGCTTACGTCGGACTAGCGGGGACCCTACAATGAAGGAGTTCTTC
CASSLRRTSGDPTMKEFF
>TRBD1|few|TRBV4-2|TRBJ1-4
TGTGCCAGCAGCCCCGTAGGACAGGCTGAAAAACTGTTTTTT
CASSPVGQAEKLFF
>NA|once|TRBV4-3|TRBJ1-5
TGCGCCAGCAGCCAAGATTTAAATCAGCCCCAGCATTTT
CASSQDLNQPQHF
>TRBD1|NA|TRBV6-6|TRBJ2-7
TGTGCCAGCAGTCCCAATGACAGGGGGCTTGAGCAGTACTTC
CASSPNDRGLEQYF
>TRBD2|NA|TRBV5-1|TRBJ2-1
TGCGCCAGCAGCGCACTAGCGGGGGCGTCACAACTTAGCTCCTACAATGAGCAGTTCTTC
CASSALAGASQLSSYNEQFF
>NA|NA|TRBV18|TRBJ1-5
TGTGCCAGCTCACCTTATCAGACAGAGACTGGACAGCCCCAGCATTTT
CASSPYQTETGQPQHF
>TRBD1|NA|TRBV5-6|TRBJ1-1
TGTGCCAGCAGCCGTGGACAGGCCACTGAAGCTTTCTTT
CASSRGQATEAFF
>TRBD2|NA|TRBV5-4|TRBJ2-1
TGTGCCAGCAGCCCGACTAGCGGAGCCTACAATGAGCAGTTCTTC
CASSPTSGAYNEQFF
>TRBD2|NA|TRBV11-2|TRBJ2-7
TGTGCCAGCAGCTTAGTTAGCGGGGGGACCACCTCCTACGAGCAGTACTTC
CASSLVSGGTTSYEQYF
>TRBD1|NA|TRBV11-2|TRBJ2-7
TGTGCCAGCAGCTCCACGACAGGGTCATACGAGCAGTACTTC
CASSSTTGSYEQYF
>NA|NA|TRBV12-3/TRBV12-4|TRBJ2-5
TGTGCCAGCAGCCTAGGGGCGGAGACCCAGTACTTC
CASSLGAETQYF
>NA|NA|TRBV30|TRBJ2-7
TGTGCCTGGAGTCCCCTCTACGATCGGTACGAGCAGTACTTC
CAWSPLYDRYEQYF
>TRBD1|NA|TRBV6-4|TRBJ1-2
TGTGCCAGCAGTGCCGGAGGGGACAGCTATGGCTACACCTTC
CASSAGGDSYGYTF
>TRBD2|NA|TRBV29-1|TRBJ2-7
TGCAGCGTTGTAGGGACTAGTCCTTACGAGCAGTACTTC
CSVVGTSPYEQYF
>TRBD1|NA|TRBV18|TRBJ2-7
TGTGCCAGCTCACCAGGGACAGGAACCTACGAGCAGTACTTC
CASSPGTGTYEQYF
>NA|NA|TRBV4-3|TRBJ2-3
TGCGCCAGCAGCCAAGGCCCTAGCTCAAGCACAGATACGCAGTATTTT
CASSQGPSSSTDTQYF
>TRBD1|NA|TRBV4-2|TRBJ2-1
TGTGCCAGCAGCCCGTTTCAGGGGGCGAACTCCTACAATGAGCAGTTCTTC
CASSPFQGANSYNEQFF
>NA|NA|TRBV11-3|TRBJ2-1
TGTGCCAGCAGCTCCTCACAGGCTAGCTCCTACAATGAGCAGTTCTTC
CASSSSQASSYNEQFF
>NA|NA|TRBV10-3|TRBJ2-3
TGTGCCATCAGGACCGGGGGGCGGGCAGATACGCAGTATTTT
CAIRTGGRADTQYF
>NA|NA|TRBV6-5|TRBJ1-3
TGTGCCAGCAGTTACGCAACAGGGCTTGGAAACACCATATATTTT
CASSYATGLGNTIYF
>NA|NA|TRBV7-2|TRBJ2-7
TGTGCCAGCAGGCCTACAGGGTTGCTCGGTGAGCAGTACTTC
CASRPTGLLGEQYF
>NA|NA|TRBV3-1/TRBV3-2|TRBJ1-6
TGTGCCAGCAGCCAGCAGTCGCATAATTCACCCCTCCACTTT
CASSQQSHNSPLHF
>NA|NA|TRBV10-3|TRBJ1-4
TGTGCCACCTCCCGGGCCGGGTCGCGGAGGGAAAAACTGTTTTTT
CATSRAGSRREKLFF
>NA|NA|TRBV30|TRBJ1-2
TGTGCCTTATCTAGGACAGCCATACAGGGCTATGGCTACACCTTC
CALSRTAIQGYGYTF
>NA|few|TRBV30|TRBJ1-5
TGTGCCTGGAGTGGTTTCGGTCAGCCCCAGCATTTT
CAWSGFGQPQHF